Reported below is one T cell receptor beta chain. This clone came up a few times. Its binding antigen is unknown. Base quality data are lacking; no much larger clone is found one base away. The sample is drawn from a study of cytomegalovirus exposure and HLA in healthy donors (dated by TCRdb to 2015 to 2018). Some background on the complete study: An earlier analysis of approximately 640 of the donors reported about 290 Gb of sequence data and 120 million or so unique TCR beta sequences from approximately 180 million T cells. The T cell repertoires of 670 or so subjects were profiled by immunosequencing and related to cytomegalovirus serostatus. In a later analysis, previously published TCR beta repertoires from 550 to 700 donors were re-analyzed and high-resolution HLA genotyping was added so that TCR occurrence patterns could be studied. To predict cytomegalovirus infection status, the study brought together high-throughput TCR immunosequencing, statistical association of individual TCRs with disease status, and machine learning. Along with the roughly 670-subject first cohort, a separate validation cohort of some 130 different subjects was used. The later analysis used no new phenotypic data to find candidate immune exposures, relying instead on TCR beta sequences and their occurrence across donors. HLA typing included class I and class II loci at four-digit resolution. Of the roughly 400 genotyped donors, approximately 82% fell in the genetic ancestry cluster associated with self-reported Caucasian donors. An early release covering some 640 HLA-typed donors comprised about 320 gigabases of sequencing data and around 80 million unique TCR sequences. The study was designed to test whether signatures of past pathogen exposure could be identified by cataloging public T cell receptors. On average, over 200,000 unique TCR beta nucleotide sequences were sequenced per donor among 350 to 400 genotyped donors of the cohort, with 15% to 20% of those sequences being non-productive. Alongside the repertoire data, information on donor age, sex, ethnicity and CMV serostatus was compiled. Every discovery cohort repertoire had been produced on one sequencing platform. A later genetic analysis used genome-wide SNP genotypes for about 65% of the roughly 700 donors, treating that subset as a discovery cohort. Typing coverage differed by locus: A, B, C, DRB1 and DQB1 were typed in roughly 620-630 donors, DQA1 in around 500, DPA1 in around 610, and DPB1 in around 440. An earlier analysis of roughly 580 of the donors used high-throughput TCR beta sequencing to judge whether each TCR beta V gene segment behaved as functional or pseudogenic. A handful of DR-DQ haplotypes were handled as single units for association and clustering because linkage in the cohort was strong. Findings and caveats that apply to the study as a whole: According to a later analysis, TCR association rates differed among HLA loci, with DRB1 alleles showing the most associated TCRs and HLA-C alleles showing the fewest. In a later analysis, 16,951 TCR beta sequences were associated with specific HLA alleles at a false discovery rate of 0.05. A later genetic analysis reported fewer N-insertions in productive TCRs among donors in an Asian-associated ancestry cluster than the roughly 670-donor mean. Because the 87-base-pair reads could not distinguish some IMGT-functional V segments, including TRBV6-2 and TRBV6-3, those segments were excluded. In a later analysis, several top co-occurrence clusters were reported to appear linked to parvovirus B19, influenza, CMV and Epstein-Barr virus. Three of the identified cytomegalovirus-associated TCR beta chains were confirmed in vitro to be specific for cytomegalovirus antigens. In an earlier analysis of approximately 590 of the donors, most TCR beta V segments were observed in productive rearrangements about 87% or about 30% of the time, broadly matching IMGT annotations. In a later genetic analysis, a missense DCLRE1C variant was associated with V-gene and J-gene trimming of TCR beta chains, and the association was replicated in an independent cohort. When HLA alleles, especially DR and DQ, strongly co-occurred, TCR associations were difficult to assign to individual alleles. HLA typing was unavailable for some donors at each locus, so association tests used only the typed subset. In a later analysis, most CMV-associated TCR beta chains were found to appear HLA-restricted, with HLA associations seemingly driven largely by CMV exposure. According to the authors, the approach could potentially be generalized to other disease states and immunological phenotypes. For the cohort, immune exposure information was limited to CMV serostatus. The presence/absence analyses assumed that sequencing depth was roughly uniform across donors, and that assumption may not be true. In this cohort, only TCR beta chains were sequenced, and detectable features were limited by the absence of alpha or paired-chain data. In a later analysis, HLA-associated TCR beta chains were found to be more clonally expanded and to have lower generation probabilities than equally common non-associated chains. Cytomegalovirus status was reported to be diagnosed by the classifier with high specificity and sensitivity in both the original and validation cohorts. Around 16 rarely observed V segments, including chromosome 9 orphons, were excluded from the earlier analysis of 550 to 700 of the donors because counts were too low. The sequencing pipeline was judged likely to have produced a cluster of highly shared sequence variants as a technical artifact. While some public TCRs were present in many individuals, most TCR sequences turned up only very rarely across donors. A further reported finding was that TCR beta sequences accurately predicted the HLA-A and HLA-B alleles for most subjects in the first cohort. A total of roughly 160 TCR beta chains were listed by the study as associated with cytomegalovirus. Linkage disequilibrium might explain the correlated functional status among segregating V segments, but an unknown experimental factor could not be excluded.

Its CDR3 holds 14 amino acids, cysteine through phenylalanine. Of the read, only the CDR3 DNA is kept; its 42 bases are in frame from base 1. V sheds 3 bases and J sheds 3 bases, leaving 11 bases between their ends. For CDR1 and CDR2, the germline V gene (reference sequence) lists LNHNV and YYDKDF. The cohort was made up of under 800 healthy bone marrow donors. All cohort members were sampled while nominally healthy, although unrecorded immune exposures were likely present. The donor tested CMV seropositive and was one of the 289 seropositive cohort members. A peripheral blood sample was provided by each donor, and peripheral blood mononuclear cells were used for TCR beta sequencing. Genomic DNA was extracted from the blood cell samples with the Qiagen DNeasy Blood Extraction Kit. Receptors were amplified or captured by the immunoSEQ multiplex PCR assay. For the multiplex PCR, a mixture combining 60 forward primers for TCR Vbeta segments and 13 reverse primers for TCR Jbeta segments was used. The CDR3 region of rearranged TCR beta genes was amplified from genomic DNA by a multiplex PCR assay. The Illumina HiSeq System was used to sequence the amplified TCR beta libraries as 87-base-pair reads. In the source study's methods: A later analysis tallied 80 million to 95 million unique TCR beta chains across the 666 repertoires, and approximately 11 million of those chains were shared by two or more donors. A nearest-neighbor algorithm error-corrected the raw reads and collapsed the reads into unique sequences, merging closely related sequences to remove PCR and sequencing errors. CDR3 sequences were aligned to IMGT reference sequences to assign V, D and J gene segments. For a sequence to be retained, at least a six-nucleotide match to both a V gene segment and a J gene segment was required. A rearrangement was called productive if the CDR3 had no stop codons and remained in frame with V and J, and every other rearrangement was called non-productive. CDR3 was defined according to IMGT convention as the region running from the second conserved V-encoded cysteine to the conserved J-encoded phenylalanine. Sequences without an unambiguous match to a single V gene segment were excluded from the earlier analysis of a few hundred of the donors. In an earlier analysis of approximately 590 of the donors, V segments were called functional above 56.7% productive rearrangements and were called segregating when the between-donor standard deviation exceeded 5%. A statistical classification framework was built to diagnose cytomegalovirus status from the catalog of TCR beta chain sequences. V and J gene assignment, in a later analysis, came from comparing TCR nucleotide sequences with IMGT/GENE-DB human TR gene sequences. Using the TCRdist pipeline, a later analysis assigned CDR3 sequences along with most-parsimonious VDJ recombination scenarios. A later analysis defined each TCR beta chain by its CDR3 amino acid sequence plus V-gene family, and excluded reads lacking a unique V-gene family. To address suspected cross-contamination and a sequencing artifact, a later analysis removed around 590 highly shared, low-generation-probability nucleotide sequences. In a later analysis, a clonal expansion index was calculated for each public chain from normalized within-repertoire ranks of inferred template counts. A later analysis computed generation probabilities with a VDJ recombination model fitted to out-of-frame rearrangements, and checked the results against IGoR. In a later analysis, TCR-TCR, TCR-HLA and TCR-CMV co-occurrence was scored with hypergeometric tests, and a repertoire-size bias correction was applied to TCR pairs. In a later analysis, false discovery rates were estimated by permuting HLA or CMV assignments 20 times. A later analysis grouped co-occurring TCRs with DBSCAN, adding TCRdist sequence similarity when clustering within HLA-allele-positive subsets. Co-occurrence clustering excluded repertoires with fewer than 30,000 or more than 120,000 public chains, plus five with anomalous nucleotide sharing. TCRdb obtained this table from immuneACCESS and retained in-frame rearrangements with V and J assigned. These tables miss some clones; where compared with another copy, unresolved V genes account for less than half of the shortfall, and the remainder is unexplained. V and J calls and clone size are as listed in that table; D and trimming were resolved from the DNA. A total of under 200,000 clones appear in this sample, roughly 13% of them only once. The ten largest clones take up 7.8% of the sample.

The source of this sequence is a man aged 50 to 60 in good health and CMV-seropositive. The specimen sequenced was PBMCs. The rearrangement joined TRBV15 to TRBJ1-1, with no D gene named confidently. The DNA sequence is as follows: TGTGCCACCAGCAGGGGCGGAGGCCACACTGAAGCTTTCTTT. The encoded protein is CATSRGGGHTEAFF.